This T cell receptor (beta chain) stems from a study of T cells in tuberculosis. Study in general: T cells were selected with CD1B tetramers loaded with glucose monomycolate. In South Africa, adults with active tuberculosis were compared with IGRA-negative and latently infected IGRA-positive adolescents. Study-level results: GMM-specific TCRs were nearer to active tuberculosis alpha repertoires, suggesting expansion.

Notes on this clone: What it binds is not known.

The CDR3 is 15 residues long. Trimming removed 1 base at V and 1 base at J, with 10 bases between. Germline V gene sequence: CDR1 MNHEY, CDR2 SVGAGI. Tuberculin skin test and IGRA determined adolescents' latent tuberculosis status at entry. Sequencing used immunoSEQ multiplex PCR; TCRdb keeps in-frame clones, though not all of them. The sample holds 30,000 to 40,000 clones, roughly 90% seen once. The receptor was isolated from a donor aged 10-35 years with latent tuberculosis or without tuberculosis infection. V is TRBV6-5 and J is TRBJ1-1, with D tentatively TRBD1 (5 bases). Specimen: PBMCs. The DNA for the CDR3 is TGTGCCAGCAGTTACTGGCGACAGAGGAACACTGAAGCTTTCTTT. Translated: CASSYWRQRNTEAFF.